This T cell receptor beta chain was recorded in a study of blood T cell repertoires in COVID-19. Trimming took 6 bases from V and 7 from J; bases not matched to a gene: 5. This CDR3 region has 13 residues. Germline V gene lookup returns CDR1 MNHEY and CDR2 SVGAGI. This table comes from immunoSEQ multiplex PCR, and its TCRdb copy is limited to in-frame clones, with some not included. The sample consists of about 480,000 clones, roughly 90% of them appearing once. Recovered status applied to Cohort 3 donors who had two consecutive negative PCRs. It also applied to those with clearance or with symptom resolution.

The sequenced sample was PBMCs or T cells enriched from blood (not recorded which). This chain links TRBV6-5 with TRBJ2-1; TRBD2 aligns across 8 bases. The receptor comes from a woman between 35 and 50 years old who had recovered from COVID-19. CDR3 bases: TGTGCCAGCAGCCAGCGGGAGCGGAATGAGCAGTTCTTC. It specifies CASSQRERNEQFF.